The entry that follows covers one T cell receptor beta chain sequence. The antigen remains unidentified. The cDNA was synthesized by 5'RACE incorporating 10-nucleotide random UMIs. From the 5' RACE reads, TCRdb called clonotypes with MiXCR, one entry per CDR3 protein. The sample comprises about 120,000 distinct CDR3 sequences, approximately 3.2% of which are singletons, and roughly 1.3% rests with the top ten. This sample is part of a study of neurological immune-mediated disorders. The study's findings and limits: Phylogenetic grouping put 18 of 34 multiple sclerosis patients' repertoires into one related-CDR3 cluster, a possible signature.

Per the germline V gene, CDR1 is SGHRS and CDR2 is YFSETQ. CDR3 length: 16 amino acids. V gave up 1 base and J gave up 6 bases, with 16 bases separating them. Input material: PBMCs. The sequence came from a woman aged 25 to 39 with multiple sclerosis. The V call is TRBV5-1, the J call TRBJ1-4, with D possibly TRBD1 on 6 matching bases. The CDR3 nucleotides read TGCGCCAGCAGCTTGCGAAACGGGGGGCGGGATGAAAAACTGTTTTTT. Its protein is CASSLRNGGRDEKLFF.